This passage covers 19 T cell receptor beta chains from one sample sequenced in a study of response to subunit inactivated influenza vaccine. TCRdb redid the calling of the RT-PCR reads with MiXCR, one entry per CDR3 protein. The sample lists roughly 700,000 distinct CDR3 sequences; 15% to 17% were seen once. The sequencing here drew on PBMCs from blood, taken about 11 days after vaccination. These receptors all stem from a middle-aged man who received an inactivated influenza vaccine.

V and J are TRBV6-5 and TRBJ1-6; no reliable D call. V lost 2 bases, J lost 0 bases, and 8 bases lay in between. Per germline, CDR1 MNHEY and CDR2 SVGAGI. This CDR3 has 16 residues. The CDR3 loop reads CASSYGGSSYNSPLHF. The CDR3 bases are TGTGCCAGCAGTTACGGAGGGAGCTCCTATAATTCACCCCTCCACTTT.

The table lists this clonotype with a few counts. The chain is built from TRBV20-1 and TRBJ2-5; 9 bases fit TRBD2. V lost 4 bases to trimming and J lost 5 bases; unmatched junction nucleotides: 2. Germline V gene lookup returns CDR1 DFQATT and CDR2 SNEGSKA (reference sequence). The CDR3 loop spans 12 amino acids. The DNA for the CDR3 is TGCAGTGCTATTGCGGGAGGGGAGACCCAGTACTTC. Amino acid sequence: CSAIAGGETQYF.

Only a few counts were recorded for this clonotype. For the CDR3, the DNA is TGCGCCAGCAGCTTGGTTCAAGGGGTTAGGGTCCTGACTTTC. It specifies CASSLVQGVRVLTF. This sequence joins TRBV5-1 and TRBJ2-6; the D gene is possibly TRBD1 (5 bases). Germline V CDR1 and CDR2: SGHRS, YFSETQ. Trimming took off 0 bases at V and 13 bases at J, with 14 bases between the two ends. The CDR3 length is 14 residues.

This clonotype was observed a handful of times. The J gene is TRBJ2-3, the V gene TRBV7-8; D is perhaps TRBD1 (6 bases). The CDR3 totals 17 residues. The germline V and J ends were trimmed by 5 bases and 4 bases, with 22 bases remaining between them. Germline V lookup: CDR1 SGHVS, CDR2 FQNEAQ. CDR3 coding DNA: TGTGCCAGCAGCCCCCGAGACAGGACGAGGCGTTCAGATACGCAGTATTTT. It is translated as CASSPRDRTRRSDTQYF. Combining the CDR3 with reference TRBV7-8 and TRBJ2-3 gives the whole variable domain GAGVSQSPRYKVAKRGQDVALRCDPISGHVSLFWYQQALGQGPEFLTYFQNEAQLDKSGLPSDRFFAERPEGSVSTLKIQRTQQEDSAVYLCASSPRDRTRRSDTQYFGPGTRLTVL.

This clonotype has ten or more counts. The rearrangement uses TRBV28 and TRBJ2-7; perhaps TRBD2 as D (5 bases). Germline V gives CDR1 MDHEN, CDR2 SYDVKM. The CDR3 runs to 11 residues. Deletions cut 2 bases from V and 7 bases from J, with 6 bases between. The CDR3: CASSLRDEQYF. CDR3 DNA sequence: TGTGCCAGCAGTTTACGGGATGAGCAGTACTTC.

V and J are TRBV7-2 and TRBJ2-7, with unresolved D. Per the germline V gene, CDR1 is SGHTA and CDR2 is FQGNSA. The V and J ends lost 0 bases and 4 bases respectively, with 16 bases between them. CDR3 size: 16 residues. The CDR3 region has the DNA TGTGCCAGCAGCTTAGCGGGGAACGGAATAAGGTACGAGCAGTACTTC. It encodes CASSLAGNGIRYEQYF.

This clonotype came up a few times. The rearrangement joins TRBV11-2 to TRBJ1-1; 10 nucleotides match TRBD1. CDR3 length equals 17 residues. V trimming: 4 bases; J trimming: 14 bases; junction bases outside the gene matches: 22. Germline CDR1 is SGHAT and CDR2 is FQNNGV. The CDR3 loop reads CASSSASPLRTGGSVFF. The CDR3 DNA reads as TGTGCCAGCAGCTCCGCTTCCCCCCTACGGACAGGGGGTTCTGTCTTCTTT.

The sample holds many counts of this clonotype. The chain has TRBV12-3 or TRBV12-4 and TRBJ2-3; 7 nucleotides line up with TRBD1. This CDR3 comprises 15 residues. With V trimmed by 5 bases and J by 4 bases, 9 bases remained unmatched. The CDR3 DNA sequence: TGTGCCAGCAGTCCATCAGGGGGTTGGTCAGATACGCAGTATTTT. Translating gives CASSPSGGWSDTQYF.

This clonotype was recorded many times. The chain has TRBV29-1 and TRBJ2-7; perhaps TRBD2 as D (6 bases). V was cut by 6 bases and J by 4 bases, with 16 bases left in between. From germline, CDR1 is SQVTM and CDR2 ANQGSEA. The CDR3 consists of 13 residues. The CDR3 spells CSVSRELGYEQYF. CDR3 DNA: TGCAGCGTAAGTCGGGAGCTTGGGTACGAGCAGTACTTC.

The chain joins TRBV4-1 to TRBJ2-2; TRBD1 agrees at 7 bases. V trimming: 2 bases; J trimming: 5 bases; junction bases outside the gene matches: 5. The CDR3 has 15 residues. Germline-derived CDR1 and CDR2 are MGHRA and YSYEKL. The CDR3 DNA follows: TGCGCCAGCAGCCAAAGGGGACAGTCTACCGGGGAGCTGTTTTTT. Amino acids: CASSQRGQSTGELFF.

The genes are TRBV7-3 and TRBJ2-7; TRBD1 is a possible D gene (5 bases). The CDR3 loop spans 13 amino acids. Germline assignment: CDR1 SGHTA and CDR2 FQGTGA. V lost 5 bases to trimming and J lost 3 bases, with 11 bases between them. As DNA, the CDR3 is TGTGCCAGCAGCCGCAGCCAGGGCTACGAGCAGTACTTC. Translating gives CASSRSQGYEQYF.

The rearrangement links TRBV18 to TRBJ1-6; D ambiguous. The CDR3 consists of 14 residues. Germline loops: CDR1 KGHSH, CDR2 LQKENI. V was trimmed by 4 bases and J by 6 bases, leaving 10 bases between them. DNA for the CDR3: TGTGCCAGCTCACAAGGCCAGCCTAATTCACCCCTCCACTTT. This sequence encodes CASSQGQPNSPLHF.

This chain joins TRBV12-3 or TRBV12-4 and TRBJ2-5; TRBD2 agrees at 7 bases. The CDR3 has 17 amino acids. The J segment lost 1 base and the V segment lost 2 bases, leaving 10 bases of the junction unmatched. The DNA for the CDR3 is TGTGCCAGCAGTTTAATTCTGCGGGGGAGTTTCCAAGAGACCCAGTACTTC. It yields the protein CASSLILRGSFQETQYF.

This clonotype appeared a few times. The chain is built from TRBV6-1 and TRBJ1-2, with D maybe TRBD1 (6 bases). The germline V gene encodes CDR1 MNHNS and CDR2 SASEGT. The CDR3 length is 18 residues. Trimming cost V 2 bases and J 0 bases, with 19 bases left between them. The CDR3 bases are TGTGCCAGCAGTGAATACCCCACAGGGAAGATAGCTAACTATGGCTACACCTTC. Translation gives CASSEYPTGKIANYGYTF.

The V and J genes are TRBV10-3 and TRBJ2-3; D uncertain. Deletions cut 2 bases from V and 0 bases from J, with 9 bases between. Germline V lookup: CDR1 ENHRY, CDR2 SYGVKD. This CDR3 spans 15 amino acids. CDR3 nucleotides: TGTGCCATCAGTGAGCGGGCTATCAGCACAGATACGCAGTATTTT. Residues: CAISERAISTDTQYF.

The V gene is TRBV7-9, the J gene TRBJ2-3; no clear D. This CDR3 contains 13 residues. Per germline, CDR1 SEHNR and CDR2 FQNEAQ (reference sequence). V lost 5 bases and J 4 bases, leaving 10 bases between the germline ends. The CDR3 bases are TGTGCCAGCAGCCCAAAGTCCGCAGATACGCAGTATTTT. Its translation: CASSPKSADTQYF.

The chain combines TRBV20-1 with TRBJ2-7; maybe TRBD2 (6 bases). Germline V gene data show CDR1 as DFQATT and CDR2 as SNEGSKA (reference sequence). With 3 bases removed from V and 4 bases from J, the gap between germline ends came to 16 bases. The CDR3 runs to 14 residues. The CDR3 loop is CSASWPSARYEQYF. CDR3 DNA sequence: TGCAGTGCTAGCTGGCCTAGCGCCCGATACGAGCAGTACTTC.

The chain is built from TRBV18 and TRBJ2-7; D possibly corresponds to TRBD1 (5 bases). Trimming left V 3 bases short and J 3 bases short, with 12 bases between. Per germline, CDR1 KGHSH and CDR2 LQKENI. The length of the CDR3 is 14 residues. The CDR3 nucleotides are TGTGCCAGCTCACCGGGCCTTCAGGGCTACGAGCAGTACTTC. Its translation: CASSPGLQGYEQYF.

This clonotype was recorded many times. CDR3 in amino acids: CASSLARQDTDTQYF. The CDR3, as DNA: TGTGCCAGCAGCTTAGCCCGACAGGACACAGATACGCAGTATTTT. The V gene is TRBV7-9, the J gene TRBJ2-3; perhaps TRBD1 as D (6 bases). Germline V CDR1 and CDR2: SEHNR, FQNEAQ (reference sequence). Trimming removed 0 bases at V and 2 bases at J, with 9 bases between. CDR3 length: 15 residues.